This is a list of T cell receptor beta chains from one sample in a study of T cell responses to AZD1222 COVID-19 vaccine. Sequencing was performed with immunoSEQ multiplex PCR; in TCRdb, only in-frame clones are kept and a portion is missing. The repertoire holds around 110,000 clones, with about 92% as singletons. Sequenced here: peripheral blood, sampled on day 0 of AZD1222 vaccination. The source is an adult in good health. The CDR3 runs from the conserved cysteine through the conserved F or W. The D gene is left open where the match is weak. For some rows the clone size is stated as once, few or many, or as a class when expanded; others skip it.

D	V	J	size	DNA	CDR3
NA	TRBV15	TRBJ1-5	NA	TGTGCCACCAGCAGAGATGGGTCGGGTCAGCCCCAGCATTTT	CATSRDGSGQPQHF
NA	TRBV5-8	TRBJ2-5	once	TGTGCCAGCAGCTTGGGTGTGGAGACCCAGTACTTC	CASSLGVETQYF
NA	TRBV10-3	TRBJ2-7	NA	TGTGCCTCGGGAACGGAACTCTCCTACGAGCAGTACTTC	CASGTELSYEQYF
TRBD1	TRBV5-1	TRBJ2-7	NA	TGCGCCAGCAGCCTCCGGGACAGGGGTGCCGAGCAGTACTTC	CASSLRDRGAEQYF
TRBD2	TRBV23-1	TRBJ2-1	NA	TGCGCCAGCAGTCGGACTAGCGGGAGGGCCAATGAGCAGTTCTTC	CASSRTSGRANEQFF
NA	TRBV3-1/TRBV3-2	TRBJ2-1	NA	TGTGCCAGCAGGGACTACAATGAGCAGTTCTTC	CASRDYNEQFF
NA	TRBV24-1	TRBJ1-1	NA	TGTGCCACCAGTGACCCTAGGAACCCCCTTGAAGCTTTCTTT	CATSDPRNPLEAFF
NA	TRBV28	TRBJ1-4	NA	TGTGCCAGCAGTTTGGAGGGGCTTGCGGCTAATGAAAAACTGTTTTTT	CASSLEGLAANEKLFF
NA	TRBV3-1/TRBV3-2	TRBJ2-7	NA	TGTGCCAGCAGCCAACCTCAGGGGAAGGCGGGGAACGAGCAGTACTTC	CASSQPQGKAGNEQYF
TRBD2	TRBV19	TRBJ2-1	once	TGTGCCAGTAGTATAGGGGGGCTAGCGGGTCCCCTAGGGGAGCAGTTCTTC	CASSIGGLAGPLGEQFF
NA	TRBV27	TRBJ2-2	NA	TGTGCCAGCAGTTTTGGTCTTCGTAAGAGGGAGCTGTTTTTT	CASSFGLRKRELFF
NA	TRBV5-1	TRBJ2-2	NA	TGCGCCAGCAGCTTTACTACTAGTACCGGGGAGCTGTTTTTT	CASSFTTSTGELFF
NA	TRBV19	TRBJ2-7	NA	TGTGCCAGTAGTATAGTGACGGCTACGAGAACCGAGCAGTACTTC	CASSIVTATRTEQYF
NA	TRBV7-2	TRBJ1-1	NA	TGTGCCAGCAGCTTATCGGTTGGGACGCCGATCACTGAAGCTTTCTTT	CASSLSVGTPITEAFF
NA	TRBV5-6	TRBJ2-1	NA	TGTGCCAGCGCCCGGACGTTAGCCTCCTACAATGAGCAGTTCTTC	CASARTLASYNEQFF
NA	TRBV7-9	TRBJ1-5	NA	TGTGCCAGCAGCACCCTCGGGAGGGGTCAGCCCCAGCATTTT	CASSTLGRGQPQHF
NA	TRBV4-1	TRBJ2-7	NA	TGCGCCAGCAGCCAAGACCGCGAGCAGTACTTC	CASSQDREQYF
TRBD2	TRBV5-1	TRBJ2-1	NA	TGCGCCAGCAGCTCGCTGCTACTAGCGGGAGGGGCGAATGAGCAGTTCTTC	CASSSLLLAGGANEQFF
NA	TRBV15	TRBJ1-4	NA	TGTGCCACCAGCGGAGACAGGTTATCTAATGAAAAACTGTTTTTT	CATSGDRLSNEKLFF
TRBD2	TRBV4-1	TRBJ2-7	NA	TGCGCCAGCAGCCAAGAAAGCGGGACGAGCTCCTACGAGCAGTACTTC	CASSQESGTSSYEQYF
NA	TRBV3-1/TRBV3-2	TRBJ2-7	NA	TGTGCCAGCAGCCAAGATCCCATCAACGAGCAGTACTTC	CASSQDPINEQYF